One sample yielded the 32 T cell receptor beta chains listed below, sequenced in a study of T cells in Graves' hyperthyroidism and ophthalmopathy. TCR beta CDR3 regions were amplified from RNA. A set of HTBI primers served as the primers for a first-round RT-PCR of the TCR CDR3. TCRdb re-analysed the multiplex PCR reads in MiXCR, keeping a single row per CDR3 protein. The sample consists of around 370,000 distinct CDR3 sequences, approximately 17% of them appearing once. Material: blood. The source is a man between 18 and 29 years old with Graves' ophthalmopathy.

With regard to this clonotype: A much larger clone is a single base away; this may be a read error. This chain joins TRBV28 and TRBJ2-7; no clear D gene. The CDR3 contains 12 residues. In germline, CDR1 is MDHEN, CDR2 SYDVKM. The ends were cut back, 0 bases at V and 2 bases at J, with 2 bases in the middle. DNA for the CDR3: TGTGCCAGCAGTTTATGGGCCTACGAGCAGTACTTC. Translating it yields CASSLWAYEQYF.

The DNA for the CDR3 is TGCGCCAGCACTCTGGAGGGGAGAGCTGCTAGCTATGGCTACACCTTC. Translating gives CASTLEGRAASYGYTF. This chain uses TRBV4-3 with TRBJ1-2; possible D gene TRBD1, 5 bases. The length of the CDR3 is 16 residues. V was trimmed by 7 bases and J by 4 bases, leaving 22 bases between them. From germline, CDR1 is LGHNA and CDR2 YSLEER.

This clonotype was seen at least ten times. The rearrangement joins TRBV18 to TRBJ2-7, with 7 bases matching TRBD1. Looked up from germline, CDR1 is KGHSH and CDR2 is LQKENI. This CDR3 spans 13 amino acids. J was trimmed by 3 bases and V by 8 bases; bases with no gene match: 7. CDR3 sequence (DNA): TGTGCCAGCAGCCCCGGGACAGACTACGAGCAGTACTTC. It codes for CASSPGTDYEQYF.

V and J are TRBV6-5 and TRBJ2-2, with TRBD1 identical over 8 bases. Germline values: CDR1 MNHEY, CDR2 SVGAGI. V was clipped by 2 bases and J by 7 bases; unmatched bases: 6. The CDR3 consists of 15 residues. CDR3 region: CASSYGQGAGGELFF. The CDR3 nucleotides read TGTGCCAGCAGTTACGGGCAGGGGGCAGGCGGGGAGCTGTTTTTT.

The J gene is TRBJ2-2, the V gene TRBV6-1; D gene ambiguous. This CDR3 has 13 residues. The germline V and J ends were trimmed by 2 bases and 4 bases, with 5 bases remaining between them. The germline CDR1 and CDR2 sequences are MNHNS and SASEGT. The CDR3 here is CASSETTTGELFF. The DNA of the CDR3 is TGTGCCAGCAGTGAAACCACCACCGGGGAGCTGTTTTTT.

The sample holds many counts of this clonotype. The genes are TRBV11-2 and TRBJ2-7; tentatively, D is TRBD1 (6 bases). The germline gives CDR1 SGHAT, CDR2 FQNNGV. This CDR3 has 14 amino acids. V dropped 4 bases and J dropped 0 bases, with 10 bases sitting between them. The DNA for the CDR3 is TGTGCCAGCAGCTGGACAGCGAGCTCCTACGAGCAGTACTTC. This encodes CASSWTASSYEQYF.

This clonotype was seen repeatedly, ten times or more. CDR3 region: CASSLRGDFLETQYF. CDR3 bases: TGTGCCAGCAGCTTAAGAGGGGACTTCCTAGAGACCCAGTACTTC. The chain combines TRBV7-3 with TRBJ2-5; maybe TRBD2 (6 bases). Per germline, CDR1 SGHTA and CDR2 FQGTGA. The CDR3 contains 15 residues. The germline V and J ends were trimmed by 1 base and 4 bases, with 13 bases remaining between them.

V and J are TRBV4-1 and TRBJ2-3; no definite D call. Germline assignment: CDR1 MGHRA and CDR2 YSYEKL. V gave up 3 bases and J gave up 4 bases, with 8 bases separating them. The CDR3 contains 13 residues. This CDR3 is CASSHDSPDTQYF. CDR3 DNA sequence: TGCGCCAGCAGCCATGATAGTCCAGATACGCAGTATTTT.

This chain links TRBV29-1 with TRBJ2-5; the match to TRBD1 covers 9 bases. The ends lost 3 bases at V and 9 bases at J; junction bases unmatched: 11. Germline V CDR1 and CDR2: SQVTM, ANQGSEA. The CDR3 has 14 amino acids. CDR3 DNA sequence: TGCAGCGTTGACTCCGGGACAGGGTGGCAGGCCCAGTACTTC. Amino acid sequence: CSVDSGTGWQAQYF. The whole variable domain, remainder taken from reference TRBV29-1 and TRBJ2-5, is SAVISQKPSRDICQRGTSLTIQCQVDSQVTMMFWYRQQPGQSLTLIATANQGSEATYESGFVIDKFPISRPNLTFSTLTVSNMSPEDSSIYLCSVDSGTGWQAQYFGPGTRLLVL.

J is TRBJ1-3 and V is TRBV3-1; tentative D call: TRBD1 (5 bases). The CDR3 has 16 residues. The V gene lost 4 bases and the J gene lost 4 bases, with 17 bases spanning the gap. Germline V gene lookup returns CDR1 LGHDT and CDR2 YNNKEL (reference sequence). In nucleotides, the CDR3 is TGTGCCAGCAGCCCCCGGGTCTTCGGGGGGGGAAACACCATATATTTT. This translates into CASSPRVFGGGNTIYF.

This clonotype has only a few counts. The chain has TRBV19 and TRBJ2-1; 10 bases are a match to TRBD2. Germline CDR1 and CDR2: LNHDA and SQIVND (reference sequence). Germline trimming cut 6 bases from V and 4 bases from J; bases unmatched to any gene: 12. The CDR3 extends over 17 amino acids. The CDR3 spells CASRTSGAAGGYNEQFF. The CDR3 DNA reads TGTGCCAGTAGGACCTCCGGCGCAGCGGGGGGGTACAATGAGCAGTTCTTC.

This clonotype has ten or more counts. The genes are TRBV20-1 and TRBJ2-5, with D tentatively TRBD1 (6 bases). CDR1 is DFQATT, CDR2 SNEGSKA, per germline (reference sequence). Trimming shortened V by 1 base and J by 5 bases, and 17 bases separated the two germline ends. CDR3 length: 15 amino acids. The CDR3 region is CSARVGFGTPETQYF. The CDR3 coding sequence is TGCAGTGCTAGAGTAGGTTTCGGGACACCGGAGACCCAGTACTTC.

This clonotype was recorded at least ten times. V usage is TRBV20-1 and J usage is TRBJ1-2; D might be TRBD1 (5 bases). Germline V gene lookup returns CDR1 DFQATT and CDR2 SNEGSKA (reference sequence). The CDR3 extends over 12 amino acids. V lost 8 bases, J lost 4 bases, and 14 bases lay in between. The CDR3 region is CSLSTGGYGYTF. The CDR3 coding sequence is TGCAGTCTTTCGACCGGGGGCTATGGCTACACCTTC.

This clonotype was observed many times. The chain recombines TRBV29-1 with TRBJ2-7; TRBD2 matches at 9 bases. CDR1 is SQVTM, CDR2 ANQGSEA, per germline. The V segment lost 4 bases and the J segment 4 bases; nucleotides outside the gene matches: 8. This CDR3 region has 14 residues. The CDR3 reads CSVAGASGVYEQYF. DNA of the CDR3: TGCAGCGTTGCCGGCGCTAGCGGGGTTTACGAGCAGTACTTC.

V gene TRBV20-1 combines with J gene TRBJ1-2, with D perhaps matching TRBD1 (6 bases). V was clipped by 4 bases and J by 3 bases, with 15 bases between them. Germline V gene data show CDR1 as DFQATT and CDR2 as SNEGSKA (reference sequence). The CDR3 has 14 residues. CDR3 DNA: TGCAGTGCTACGCGGGGGCAGTCGTACTATGGCTACACCTTC. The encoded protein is CSATRGQSYYGYTF.

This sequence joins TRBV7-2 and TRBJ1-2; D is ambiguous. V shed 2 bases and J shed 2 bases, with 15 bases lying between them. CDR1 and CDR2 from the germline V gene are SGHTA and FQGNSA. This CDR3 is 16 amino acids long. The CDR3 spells CASSLLPASSNYGYTF. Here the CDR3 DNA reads TGTGCCAGCAGCTTACTACCGGCGAGTTCAAACTATGGCTACACCTTC.

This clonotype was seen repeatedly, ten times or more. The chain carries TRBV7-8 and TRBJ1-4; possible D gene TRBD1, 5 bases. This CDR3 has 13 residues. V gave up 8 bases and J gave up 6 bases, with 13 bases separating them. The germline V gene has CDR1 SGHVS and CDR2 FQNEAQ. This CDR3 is CASRRGGDEKLFF. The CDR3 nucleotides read TGTGCCAGCCGCCGGGGGGGGGATGAAAAACTGTTTTTT.

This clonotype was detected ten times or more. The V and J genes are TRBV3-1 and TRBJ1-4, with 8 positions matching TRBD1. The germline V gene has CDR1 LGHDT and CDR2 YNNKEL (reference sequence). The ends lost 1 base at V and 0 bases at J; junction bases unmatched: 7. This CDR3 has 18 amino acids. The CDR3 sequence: CASSQAGQGHPTNEKLFF. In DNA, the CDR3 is TGTGCCAGCAGCCAAGCCGGACAGGGACACCCAACTAATGAAAAACTGTTTTTT.

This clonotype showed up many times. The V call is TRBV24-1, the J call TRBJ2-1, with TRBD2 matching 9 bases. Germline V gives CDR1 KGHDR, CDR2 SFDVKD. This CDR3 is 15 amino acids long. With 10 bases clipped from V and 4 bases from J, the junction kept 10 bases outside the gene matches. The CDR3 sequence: CATAELAGTYNEQFF. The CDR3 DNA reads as TGTGCCACGGCAGAACTAGCGGGTACTTACAATGAGCAGTTCTTC.

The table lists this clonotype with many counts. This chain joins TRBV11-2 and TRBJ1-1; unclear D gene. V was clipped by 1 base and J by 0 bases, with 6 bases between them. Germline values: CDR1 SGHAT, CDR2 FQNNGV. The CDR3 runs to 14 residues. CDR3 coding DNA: TGTGCCAGCAGCTTAGCATTTTTGAACACTGAAGCTTTCTTT. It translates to CASSLAFLNTEAFF.

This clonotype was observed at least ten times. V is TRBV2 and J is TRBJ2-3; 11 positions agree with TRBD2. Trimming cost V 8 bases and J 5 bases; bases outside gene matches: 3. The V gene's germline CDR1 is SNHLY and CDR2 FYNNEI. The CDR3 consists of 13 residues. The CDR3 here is CASGTSGGDTQYF. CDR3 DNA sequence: TGTGCCAGCGGGACTAGCGGAGGAGATACGCAGTATTTT.

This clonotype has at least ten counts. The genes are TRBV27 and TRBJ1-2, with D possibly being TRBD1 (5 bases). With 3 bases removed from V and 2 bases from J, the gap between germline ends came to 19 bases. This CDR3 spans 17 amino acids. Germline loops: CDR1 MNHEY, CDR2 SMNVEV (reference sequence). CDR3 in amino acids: CASSFSARGETNYGYTF. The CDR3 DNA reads TGTGCCAGCAGTTTCTCCGCTAGGGGAGAGACAAACTATGGCTACACCTTC.

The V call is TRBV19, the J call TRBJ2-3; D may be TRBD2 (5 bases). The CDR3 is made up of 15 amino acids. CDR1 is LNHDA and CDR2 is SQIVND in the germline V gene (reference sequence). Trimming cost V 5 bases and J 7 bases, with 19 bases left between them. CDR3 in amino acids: CASSGRGPSLYTQYF. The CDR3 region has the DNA TGTGCCAGTAGTGGGCGAGGGCCTAGCTTGTATACGCAGTATTTT.

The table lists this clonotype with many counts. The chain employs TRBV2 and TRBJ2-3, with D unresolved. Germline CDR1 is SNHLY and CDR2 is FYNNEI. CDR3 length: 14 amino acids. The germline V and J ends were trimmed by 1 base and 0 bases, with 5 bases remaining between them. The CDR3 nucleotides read TGTGCCAGCAGTGAAGACAGAAGCACAGATACGCAGTATTTT. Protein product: CASSEDRSTDTQYF.

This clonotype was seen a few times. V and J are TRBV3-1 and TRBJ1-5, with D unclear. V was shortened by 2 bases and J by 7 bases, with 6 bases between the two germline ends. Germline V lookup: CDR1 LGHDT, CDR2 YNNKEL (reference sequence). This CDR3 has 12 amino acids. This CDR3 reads CASSQFGQPQHF. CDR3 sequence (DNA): TGTGCCAGCAGCCAATTCGGCCAGCCCCAGCATTTT.

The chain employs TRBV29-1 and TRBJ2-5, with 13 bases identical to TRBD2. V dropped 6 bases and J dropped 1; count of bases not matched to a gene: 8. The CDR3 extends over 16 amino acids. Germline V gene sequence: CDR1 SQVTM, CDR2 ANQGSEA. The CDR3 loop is CSVVPGTSGAQETQYF. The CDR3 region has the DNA TGCAGCGTCGTCCCCGGGACTAGCGGGGCCCAAGAGACCCAGTACTTC.

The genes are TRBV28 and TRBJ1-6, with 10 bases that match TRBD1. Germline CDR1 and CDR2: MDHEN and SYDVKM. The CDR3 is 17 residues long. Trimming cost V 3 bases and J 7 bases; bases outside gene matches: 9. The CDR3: CASSFRGRGQGNSPLHF. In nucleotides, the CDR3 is TGTGCCAGCAGTTTCCGGGGCAGGGGACAGGGGAATTCACCCCTCCACTTT.

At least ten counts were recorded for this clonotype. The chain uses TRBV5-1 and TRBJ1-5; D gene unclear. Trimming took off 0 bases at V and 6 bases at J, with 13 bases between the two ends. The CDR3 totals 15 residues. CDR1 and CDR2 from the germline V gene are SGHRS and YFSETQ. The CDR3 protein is CASSLDPGGGQPQHF. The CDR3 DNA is TGCGCCAGCAGCTTGGATCCCGGAGGAGGTCAGCCCCAGCATTTT.

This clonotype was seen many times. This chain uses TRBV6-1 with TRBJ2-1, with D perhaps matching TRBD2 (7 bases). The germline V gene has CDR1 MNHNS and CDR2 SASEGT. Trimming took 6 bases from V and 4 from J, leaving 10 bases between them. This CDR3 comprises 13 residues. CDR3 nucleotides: TGTGCCAGCAGGAGGGGGGGGTACAATGAGCAGTTCTTC. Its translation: CASRRGGYNEQFF.

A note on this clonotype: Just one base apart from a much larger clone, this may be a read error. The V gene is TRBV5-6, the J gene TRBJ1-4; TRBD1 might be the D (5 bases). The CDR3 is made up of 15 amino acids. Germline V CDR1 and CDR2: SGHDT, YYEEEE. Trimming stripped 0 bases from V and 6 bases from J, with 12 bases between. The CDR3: CASSLAGEMDEKLFF. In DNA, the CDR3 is TGTGCCAGCAGCTTGGCGGGGGAAATGGATGAAAAACTGTTTTTT. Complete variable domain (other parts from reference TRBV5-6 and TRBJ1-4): DAGVTQSPTHLIKTRGQQVTLRCSPKSGHDTVSWYQQALGQGPQFIFQYYEEEERQRGNFPDRFSGHQFPNYSSELNVNALLLGDSALYLCASSLAGEMDEKLFFGSGTQLSVL.

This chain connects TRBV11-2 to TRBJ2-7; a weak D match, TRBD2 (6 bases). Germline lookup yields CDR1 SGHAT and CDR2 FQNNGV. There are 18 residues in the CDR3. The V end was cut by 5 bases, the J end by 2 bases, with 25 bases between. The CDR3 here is CASSPQRGGTKGTYEQYF. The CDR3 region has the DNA TGTGCCAGCAGCCCTCAGAGGGGAGGCACGAAGGGAACCTACGAGCAGTACTTC.

CDR3 loop: CASSATLAGGTYEQYF. As DNA, the CDR3 is TGTGCCAGCAGCGCCACCCTAGCGGGGGGAACCTACGAGCAGTACTTC. The chain carries TRBV5-4 and TRBJ2-7, with TRBD2 identical over 11 bases. In germline, CDR1 is SGHNT, CDR2 YYREEE (reference sequence). The CDR3 is made up of 16 amino acids. J lost 2 bases, V lost 4 bases, and 8 bases had no gene match.